These T cell receptor beta chains were read from a single sample in a study of blood T cells in healthy people across ages. Via MiXCR, TCRdb re-called the 5' RACE reads, giving one row per CDR3 protein. The table lists hundreds of thousands of distinct CDR3 sequences, 44% of them singletons. Material: blood. These receptors all come from a man in his 60s in good health. CDR3s leave out the opening cysteine and the closing phenylalanine or tryptophan. The order of the fields is clone size, CDR3 length, V gene, J gene, CDR3 protein. Not all rows give a size; the values are once, few, many and, for expanded clones, a class.

-	13	TRBV5-6	TRBJ1-1	ASSRGVGSNTEAF
-	13	TRBV28	TRBJ2-5	ASSQQQRNQETQY
-	13	TRBV30	TRBJ1-6	AWSFNPTYNSPLH
many	12	TRBV7-9	TRBJ2-7	ASSYSSGGGEQY
few	14	TRBV15	TRBJ2-1	ATSRDVARVGDEQF
few	12	TRBV20-1	TRBJ1-5	SAGRDRVNQPQH
-	11	TRBV4-1	TRBJ1-5	ASSQDDGQPQH
-	9	TRBV20-1	TRBJ2-4	SARTDRVQY
-	12	TRBV4-1	TRBJ2-7	ASSQGQETYEQY
-	13	TRBV15	TRBJ1-5	ATSRGGRGSQPQH
-	11	TRBV18	TRBJ2-5	ASSSSTGGSKY
-	12	TRBV5-1	TRBJ1-6	ASSSGGGGSPLH
-	15	TRBV7-2	TRBJ2-6	ASSRPSGGAGANVLT
-	12	TRBV20-1	TRBJ1-2	SARGFRENYGYT
-	13	TRBV7-9	TRBJ2-1	ASSLGGLDVASQF
few	12	TRBV20-1	TRBJ2-1	SANTGLAGGEQF
-	10	TRBV6-2/TRBV6-3	TRBJ2-5	ASSLSSGTQY
-	11	TRBV18	TRBJ1-2	ASSPNPDYGYT
once	13	TRBV7-9	TRBJ1-2	ASSLTANRSDGYT
-	15	TRBV28	-	ASSSPEGRRAIYEQY
few	10	TRBV20-1	TRBJ2-7	SGRGQGYEQY
-	13	TRBV7-9	TRBJ2-1	ASRGRGATYNEQF
-	14	TRBV11-2	TRBJ1-2	ASSPGTSGTGGGYT
many	14	TRBV20-1	TRBJ2-1	SARDGTKASGVGQF
-	14	TRBV20-1	TRBJ2-5	SASGGTSGGVKTQY
few	11	TRBV30	TRBJ2-1	AWDSGRGNEQF
-	12	TRBV20-1	TRBJ2-1	SARDEGSYNEQF
-	17	TRBV5-5	TRBJ2-3	ASSLELAGEGGGTDTQY
many	11	TRBV29-1	TRBJ2-7	SVEEGRGYEQY
few	12	TRBV18	TRBJ2-4	ASSPELTKNIQY
-	13	TRBV12-3/TRBV12-4	TRBJ1-3	ASSFYGRPGNTIY
many	16	TRBV7-2	TRBJ2-7	ASSLGPLGQAISYEQY
-	13	TRBV6-1	TRBJ2-7	ASRHERDGPYEQY
-	12	TRBV5-6	-	ASSFWVSAYEQY
few	11	TRBV18	TRBJ2-1	ASSLPMGNEQF
-	13	TRBV6-6	TRBJ1-4	ASSPIRASNEKLF
-	13	TRBV6-6	TRBJ2-1	ASSLSGAGGNEQF
-	13	TRBV7-9	TRBJ2-5	ASSLGAQRRETQY
-	12	TRBV11-2	TRBJ2-3	ASSPLATGDTQY
-	11	TRBV7-2	TRBJ1-4	ASSLGIYEKLF
-	13	TRBV2	TRBJ2-1	ASRSGTGGWNEQF
-	12	TRBV9	TRBJ2-1	ASSGSGSRGEQF
-	12	TRBV7-6	TRBJ2-1	ASSLDRRDNEQF
-	10	TRBV3-1	TRBJ2-6	ASSQGVNVLT
few	9	TRBV11-3	TRBJ2-7	ASSPSHEQY
once	14	TRBV7-2	TRBJ2-3	ASSLVSGSGQNTQY
few	15	TRBV7-6	TRBJ2-1	ASSLFGQYNNYNEQF
few	16	TRBV3-1	TRBJ2-1	ASSHIPFSSGGNNEQF
few	11	TRBV7-2	TRBJ2-7	ASSHGQGHEQY
-	16	TRBV15	TRBJ2-6	AASRDRGGRVGANVLT
-	14	TRBV4-3	TRBJ1-4	ASSQDLTGFGEKLF
-	8	TRBV6-5	TRBJ2-2	ARITGELF
few	14	TRBV19	TRBJ2-1	ASSKQLAGGRNEQF
few	15	TRBV6-6	TRBJ2-7	ASSYSLAGVTSYEQY
-	15	TRBV6-1	TRBJ2-5	ASRARRTSGDQETQY